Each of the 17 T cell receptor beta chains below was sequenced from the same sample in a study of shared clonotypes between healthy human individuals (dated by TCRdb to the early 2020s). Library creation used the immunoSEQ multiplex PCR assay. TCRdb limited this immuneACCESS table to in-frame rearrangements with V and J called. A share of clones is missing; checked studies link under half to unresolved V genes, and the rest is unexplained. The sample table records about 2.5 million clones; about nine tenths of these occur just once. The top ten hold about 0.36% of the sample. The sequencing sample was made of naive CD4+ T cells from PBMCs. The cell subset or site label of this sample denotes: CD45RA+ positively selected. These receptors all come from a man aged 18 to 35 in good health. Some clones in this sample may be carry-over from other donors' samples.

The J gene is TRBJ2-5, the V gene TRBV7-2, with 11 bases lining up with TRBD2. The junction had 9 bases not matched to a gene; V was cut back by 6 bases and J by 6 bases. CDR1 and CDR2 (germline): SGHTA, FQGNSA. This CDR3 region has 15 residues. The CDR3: CASRATSGSSKTQYF. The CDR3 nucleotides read TGTGCCAGCAGAGCTACTAGCGGGAGCTCTAAGACCCAGTACTTC.

CDR3 DNA sequence: TGTGCCAGCAGGGATGGACAGGGGTATGAAGATACGCAGTATTTT. Its protein is CASRDGQGYEDTQYF. V and J are TRBV6-5 and TRBJ2-3; 9 bases agree with TRBD1. Trimming took 6 bases from V and 5 from J; bases not matched to a gene: 9. From germline, CDR1 is MNHEY and CDR2 SVGAGI. CDR3 length equals 15 residues.

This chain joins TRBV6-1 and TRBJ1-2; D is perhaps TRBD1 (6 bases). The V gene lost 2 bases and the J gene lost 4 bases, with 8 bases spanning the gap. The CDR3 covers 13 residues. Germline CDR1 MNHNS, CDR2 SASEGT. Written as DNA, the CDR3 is TGTGCCAGCAGTGAACAGGGGCCCTATGGCTACACCTTC. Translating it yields CASSEQGPYGYTF.

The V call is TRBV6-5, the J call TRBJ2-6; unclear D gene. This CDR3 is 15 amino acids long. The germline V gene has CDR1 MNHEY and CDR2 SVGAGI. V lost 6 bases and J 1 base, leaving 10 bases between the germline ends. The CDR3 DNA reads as TGTGCCAGCAGGCCCCCAGGATCTGGGGCCAACGTCCTGACTTTC. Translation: CASRPPGSGANVLTF.

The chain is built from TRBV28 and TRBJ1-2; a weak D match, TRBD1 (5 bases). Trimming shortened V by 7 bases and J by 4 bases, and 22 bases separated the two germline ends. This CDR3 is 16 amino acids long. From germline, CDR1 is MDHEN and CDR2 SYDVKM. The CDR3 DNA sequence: TGTGCCAGCACCTCACACCGGGACTCAAGGTTCTATGGCTACACCTTC. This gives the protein CASTSHRDSRFYGYTF.

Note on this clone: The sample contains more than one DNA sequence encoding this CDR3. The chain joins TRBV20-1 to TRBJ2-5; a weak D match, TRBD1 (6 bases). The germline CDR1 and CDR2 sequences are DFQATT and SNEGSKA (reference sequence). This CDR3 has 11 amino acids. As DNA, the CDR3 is TGCAGCGCCGGGACACAAGAGACCCAGTACTTC. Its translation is CSAGTQETQYF.

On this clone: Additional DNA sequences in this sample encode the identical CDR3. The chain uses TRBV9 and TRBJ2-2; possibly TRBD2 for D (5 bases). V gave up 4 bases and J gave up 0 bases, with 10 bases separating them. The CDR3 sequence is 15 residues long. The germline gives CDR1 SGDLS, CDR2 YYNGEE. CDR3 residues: CASSPTGTNTGELFF. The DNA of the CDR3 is TGTGCCAGCAGCCCGACGGGGACGAACACCGGGGAGCTGTTTTTT.

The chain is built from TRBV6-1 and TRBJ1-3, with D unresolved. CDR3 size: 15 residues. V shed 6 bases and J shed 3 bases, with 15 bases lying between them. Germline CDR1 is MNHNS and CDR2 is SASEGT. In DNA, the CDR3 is TGTGCCAGCAGCCTCGGCGGGGTACTTGGAAACACCATATATTTT. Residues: CASSLGGVLGNTIYF.

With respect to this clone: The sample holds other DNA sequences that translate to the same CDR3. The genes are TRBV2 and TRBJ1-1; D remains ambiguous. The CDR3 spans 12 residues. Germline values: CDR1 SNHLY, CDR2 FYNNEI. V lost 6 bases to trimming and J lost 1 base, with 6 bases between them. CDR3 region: CASRRENTEAFF. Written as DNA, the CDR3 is TGTGCCAGCAGGAGAGAGAACACTGAAGCTTTCTTT.

The CDR3 DNA reads as TGTGCCAGCAGCCTAACACTCTCCGGGGTGGCTAATTACGAGCAGTACTTC. The encoded protein is CASSLTLSGVANYEQYF. The rearrangement joins TRBV11-2 to TRBJ2-7, with a possible D match to TRBD2 (5 bases). CDR1 is SGHAT and CDR2 is FQNNGV in the germline V gene. Trimming cost V 5 bases and J 4 bases, with 24 bases left between them. The CDR3 totals 17 residues.

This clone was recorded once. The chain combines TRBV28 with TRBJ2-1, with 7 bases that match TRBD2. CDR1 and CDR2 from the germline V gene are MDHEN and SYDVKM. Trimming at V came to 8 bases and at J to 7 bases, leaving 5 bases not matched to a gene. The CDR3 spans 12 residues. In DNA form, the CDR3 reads TGTGCCAGCGGGGGGGAATTAAATGAGCAGTTCTTC. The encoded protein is CASGGELNEQFF.

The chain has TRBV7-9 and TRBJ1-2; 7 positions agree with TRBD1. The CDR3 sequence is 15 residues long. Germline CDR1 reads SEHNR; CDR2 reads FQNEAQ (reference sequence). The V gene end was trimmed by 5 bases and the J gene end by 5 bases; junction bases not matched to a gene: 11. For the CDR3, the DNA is TGTGCCAGCAGCCAGAGTACCGGGACAGCTTATGGCTACACCTTC. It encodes CASSQSTGTAYGYTF.

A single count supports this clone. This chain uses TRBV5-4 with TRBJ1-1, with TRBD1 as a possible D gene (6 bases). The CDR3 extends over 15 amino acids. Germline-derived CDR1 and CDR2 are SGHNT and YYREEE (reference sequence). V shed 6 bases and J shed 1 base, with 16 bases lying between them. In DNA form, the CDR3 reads TGTGCCAGCACCCGAGGGGGGGGGACGAACACTGAAGCTTTCTTT. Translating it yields CASTRGGGTNTEAFF.

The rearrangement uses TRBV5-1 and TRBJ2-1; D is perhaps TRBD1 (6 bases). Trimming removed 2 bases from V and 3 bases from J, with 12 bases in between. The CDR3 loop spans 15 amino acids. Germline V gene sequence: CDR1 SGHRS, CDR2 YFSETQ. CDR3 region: CASSFSGVIYNEQFF. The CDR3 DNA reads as TGCGCCAGCAGCTTTTCAGGGGTGATCTACAATGAGCAGTTCTTC.

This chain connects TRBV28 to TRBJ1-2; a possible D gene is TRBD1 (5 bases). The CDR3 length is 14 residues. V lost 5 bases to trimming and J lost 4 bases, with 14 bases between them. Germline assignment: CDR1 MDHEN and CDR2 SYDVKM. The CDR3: CASSLPGDPYGYTF. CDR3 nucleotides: TGTGCCAGCAGTCTACCGGGGGATCCCTATGGCTACACCTTC.

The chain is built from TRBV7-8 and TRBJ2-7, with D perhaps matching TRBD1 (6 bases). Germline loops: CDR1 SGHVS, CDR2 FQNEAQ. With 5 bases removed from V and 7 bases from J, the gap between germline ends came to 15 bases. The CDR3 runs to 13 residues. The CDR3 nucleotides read TGTGCCAGCAGCCTCGGGACATTTGGAGAGCAGTACTTC. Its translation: CASSLGTFGEQYF.

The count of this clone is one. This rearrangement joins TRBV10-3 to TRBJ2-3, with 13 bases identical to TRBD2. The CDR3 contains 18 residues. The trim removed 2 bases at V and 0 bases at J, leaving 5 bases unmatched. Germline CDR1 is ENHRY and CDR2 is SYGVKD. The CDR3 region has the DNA TGTGCCATCAGTGAGGGGACTAGCGGGACCCCTAGCACAGATACGCAGTATTTT. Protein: CAISEGTSGTPSTDTQYF.